This TCR beta chain was recorded in a study of cytomegalovirus exposure and HLA in healthy donors (TCRdb year 2017). Concerning the study at large: An earlier analysis of fewer than 750 of the donors reported about 260 Gb of sequence data and around 120 million unique TCR beta sequences obtained from 180 million or so T cells. A later genetic analysis used genome-wide SNP genotypes for about 60% of the 666 donors, treating that subset as a discovery cohort. A later analysis re-analyzed previously published TCR beta repertoires from 600 to 850 donors and added high-resolution HLA genotyping to study TCR occurrence patterns. All discovery cohort repertoires had been generated using a single sequencing platform. About five DR-DQ haplotypes were treated as single units for association and clustering because of strong linkage in the cohort. An early release covering more than 500 HLA-typed donors comprised about 300 gigabases of sequencing data and around 80 million unique TCR sequences. On average, around 200,000 unique TCR beta nucleotide sequences were sequenced per donor among 398 genotyped donors of the cohort, with around 19% of those sequences being non-productive. Alongside the repertoire data, information on donor age, sex, ethnicity and CMV serostatus was compiled. In the later analysis, no new phenotypic data were used to find candidate immune exposures; instead, reliance was placed on TCR beta sequences and their occurrence across donors. In an earlier analysis of about 590 of the donors, high-throughput TCR beta sequencing was used to judge whether each TCR beta V gene segment behaved as functional or pseudogenic. The study profiled the T cell repertoires of hundreds of subjects by immunosequencing and related them to cytomegalovirus serostatus. Both class I and class II loci were covered by HLA typing, at four-digit resolution. Besides the first cohort of hundreds of subjects, a separate validation cohort made up of around 120 different subjects was used. Of the roughly 390 genotyped donors, over 80% were placed in the genetic ancestry cluster associated with self-reported Caucasian donors. The study aimed to test whether signatures of past pathogen exposure could be identified by cataloging public T cell receptors. High-throughput TCR immunosequencing, statistical association of individual TCRs with disease status, and machine learning were combined to predict cytomegalovirus infection status. Typing coverage differed by locus: A, B, C, DRB1 and DQB1 were typed in roughly 620-630 donors, DQA1 in 500 to 550, DPA1 in some 610, and DPB1 in 450 to 490. The paper as a whole reports these results and caveats: In a later analysis, TCR association rates were found to vary across HLA loci, with the most associated TCRs seen for DRB1 alleles and the fewest for HLA-C alleles. In a later analysis, most CMV-associated TCR beta chains were found to appear HLA-restricted, with HLA associations seemingly driven largely by CMV exposure. In a later genetic analysis, fewer N-insertions in productive TCRs were reported among donors in an Asian-associated ancestry cluster than the roughly 640-donor mean. Because counts were too low, around 18 rarely observed V segments, including chromosome 9 orphons, were left out of the earlier analysis of about 500 of the donors. In a later genetic analysis, a missense DCLRE1C variant was associated with V-gene and J-gene trimming of TCR beta chains, and the association was replicated in an independent cohort. A later analysis associated 16,951 TCR beta sequences with specific HLA alleles at a false discovery rate of 0.05. A cluster of highly shared sequence variants was judged likely to be a technical artifact of the sequencing pipeline. Some IMGT-functional V segments, including TRBV6-2 and TRBV6-3, could not be told apart with the 87-base-pair reads, so those segments were excluded. The classifier was reported to diagnose cytomegalovirus status with high specificity and sensitivity in both the original and validation cohorts. In vitro tests confirmed that a few of the cytomegalovirus-associated TCR beta chains recognize cytomegalovirus antigens. Sequencing depth was assumed to be roughly uniform across donors in the presence/absence analyses, though that assumption may not hold. The study gave a list of roughly 150 TCR beta chains associated with cytomegalovirus. Assigning TCR associations to individual alleles was difficult when HLA alleles, especially DR and DQ, strongly co-occurred. In a later analysis, HLA-associated TCR beta chains showed more clonal expansion and lower generation probabilities than non-associated chains that were equally common. Several of the top co-occurrence clusters appeared to be linked to parvovirus B19, influenza, CMV and Epstein-Barr virus, according to a later analysis. A further reported finding was that TCR beta sequences accurately predicted the HLA-A and HLA-B alleles for most subjects in the first cohort. For the cohort, immune exposure information was limited to CMV serostatus. In an earlier analysis of some 550 of the donors, most TCR beta V segments were observed in productive rearrangements about 90% or about 30% of the time, broadly matching IMGT annotations. Most TCR sequences were seen in very few donors, while some public TCRs were found in many individuals. In this cohort, only TCR beta chains were sequenced, and detectable features were limited by the absence of alpha or paired-chain data. Correlated functional status among segregating V segments might reflect linkage disequilibrium, but an unknown experimental factor could not be ruled out. According to the authors, the approach could potentially be generalized to other disease states and immunological phenotypes. Because HLA typing was missing for some donors at each locus, association tests included only the typed subset.

Library method: the immunoSEQ multiplex PCR assay. The multiplex PCR relied on a mix of 60 forward primers for TCR Vbeta segments and 13 reverse primers for TCR Jbeta segments. Amplification of the CDR3 region of rearranged TCR beta genes was performed with a multiplex PCR assay on genomic DNA. Amplified TCR beta libraries were sequenced as 87-base-pair reads on the Illumina HiSeq System. As for the original processing: In a later analysis, tens of millions of unique TCR beta chains were counted across the 500 to 850 repertoires, and approximately 11 million of these chains were shared by at least two donors. To remove PCR and sequencing errors, raw reads were error-corrected and collapsed into unique sequences using a nearest-neighbor algorithm that merged closely related sequences. CDR3 sequences were aligned to IMGT reference sequences to assign V, D and J gene segments. For a sequence to be retained, at least a six-nucleotide match to both a V gene segment and a J gene segment was required. A rearrangement counted as productive if the CDR3 had no stop codons and remained in frame with V and J, and every other rearrangement counted as non-productive. CDR3 was defined according to IMGT convention as the region running from the second conserved V-encoded cysteine to the conserved J-encoded phenylalanine. The earlier analysis of roughly 590 of the donors excluded any sequence lacking an unambiguous match to a single V gene segment. In an earlier analysis of 587 of the donors, V segments were called functional above 56.7% productive rearrangements and were called segregating when the between-donor standard deviation exceeded 5%. A statistical classification framework was built for diagnosing cytomegalovirus status from the catalog of TCR beta chain sequences. In a later analysis, V and J genes were assigned by comparing TCR nucleotide sequences against IMGT/GENE-DB human TR gene sequences. In a later analysis, CDR3 sequences and most-parsimonious VDJ recombination scenarios were assigned using the TCRdist pipeline. A later analysis defined each TCR beta chain by its CDR3 amino acid sequence plus V-gene family, and excluded reads lacking a unique V-gene family. To address suspected cross-contamination and a sequencing artifact, a later analysis removed 592 highly shared, low-generation-probability nucleotide sequences. A later analysis calculated a clonal expansion index for each public chain from normalized within-repertoire ranks of inferred template counts. In a later analysis, generation probabilities were computed using a VDJ recombination model fitted to out-of-frame rearrangements, and the results were checked against IGoR. Hypergeometric tests were used in a later analysis to score TCR-TCR, TCR-HLA and TCR-CMV co-occurrence, with a repertoire-size bias correction applied to the TCR pairs. False discovery rates were estimated in a later analysis by permuting HLA or CMV assignments 20 times. A later analysis grouped co-occurring TCRs with DBSCAN, adding TCRdist sequence similarity when clustering within HLA-allele-positive subsets. For co-occurrence clustering, repertoires with fewer than 30,000 or more than 120,000 public chains were excluded, along with 4 to 6 repertoires with anomalous nucleotide sharing. TCRdb obtained this table from immuneACCESS and retained in-frame rearrangements with V and J assigned. These tables miss some clones; where compared with another copy, unresolved V genes account for less than half of the shortfall, and the remainder is unexplained. The DNA was the basis for D and trimming; V, J and clone size are from that table. This sample gives over 150,000 clones in total; about 86% of them show up just once. The ten largest clonotypes hold over 2% of the sample.

The cohort consisted of 600 or so healthy bone marrow donors. At the time of sampling, all cohort members were nominally healthy, though unrecorded immune exposures were likely present. The donor was CMV seronegative and belonged to the group of more than 300 seronegative cohort members. Each donor provided a peripheral blood sample, and peripheral blood mononuclear cells were used for TCR beta sequencing. The Qiagen DNeasy Blood Extraction Kit was used to extract genomic DNA from the blood cell samples. The junction carries 12 bases between V and J, which are trimmed by 1 base and 4 bases respectively. In the germline V gene, CDR1 corresponds to LGHNA and CDR2 to YNFKEQ. The CDR3 starts with the cysteine, ends with the phenylalanine, and has 15 residues. Just the 45-base CDR3 DNA is kept, in frame starting at base 1. This clone was found once. Its specific antigen is unknown. No much larger clone is present one base from it, and per-base qualities are unavailable.

The sequence was collected from a woman aged 25-40 years in good health and CMV-seronegative. The material sequenced was PBMCs. The rearranged chain carries TRBV4-2 and TRBJ2-3; the D gene is perhaps TRBD2, on 6 matching bases. The CDR3 reads CASSQGGGNADTQYF. The nucleotides read TGTGCCAGCAGCCAAGGGGGCGGGAACGCAGATACGCAGTATTTT.